The 20 T cell receptor beta chains presented below share a single source sample, sequenced in a study of CD8 T cells in ankylosing spondylitis. MiXCR, applied by TCRdb to the 5' RACE reads, yields one record per CDR3 protein. This sample has 350,000 or so distinct CDR3 sequences, with around a tenth found just once. Sequenced sample: blood, either unsorted or a sorted T cell fraction (not recorded which). These receptors originate from a female donor with ankylosing spondylitis or in good health (not recorded which).

There are many counts of this clonotype. The rearrangement links TRBV20-1 to TRBJ1-2; TRBD1 matches 11 bases. Germline trimming cut 6 bases from V and 3 bases from J; bases unmatched to any gene: 6. Germline CDR1 is DFQATT and CDR2 is SNEGSKA (reference sequence). CDR3 length equals 14 residues. The CDR3 nucleotides read TGCAGTGCACCCCCGGGACAGGGGGACTATGGCTACACCTTC. Its translation is CSAPPGQGDYGYTF.

This clonotype appeared a few times. The chain uses TRBV5-5 and TRBJ1-1; no clear D. The length of the CDR3 is 13 residues. The germline CDR1 and CDR2 sequences are SGHKS and YYEKEE (reference sequence). Trimming cost V 3 bases and J 5 bases, with 11 bases left between them. The CDR3 loop reads CASSWTLGTEAFF. DNA of the CDR3: TGTGCCAGCAGCTGGACCTTGGGGACTGAAGCTTTCTTT. The full variable domain, rest sourced from reference TRBV5-5 and TRBJ1-1, is DAGVTQSPTHLIKTRGQQVTLRCSPISGHKSVSWYQQVLGQGPQFIFQYYEKEERGRGNFPDRFSARQFPNYSSELNVNALLLGDSALYLCASSWTLGTEAFFGQGTRLTVV.

This clonotype was counted a few times. The chain is built from TRBV20-1 and TRBJ1-1, with D unclear. The CDR3 is 12 amino acids. Germline values: CDR1 DFQATT, CDR2 SNEGSKA (reference sequence). Trimming pared 2 bases from V and 4 bases from J, leaving 8 bases between. CDR3 region: CSARTVSTEAFF. The CDR3 nucleotides are TGCAGTGCTAGAACCGTGAGCACTGAAGCTTTCTTT.

This clonotype was recorded many times. This chain uses TRBV11-2 with TRBJ2-7; the D is unclear. V was cut by 2 bases and J by 3 bases, with 8 bases left in between. CDR3 length: 13 amino acids. Germline assignment: CDR1 SGHAT and CDR2 FQNNGV. The CDR3 sequence: CASSLSQGYEQYF. DNA for the CDR3: TGTGCCAGCAGCTTATCCCAAGGCTACGAGCAGTACTTC.

The rearrangement links TRBV6-1 to TRBJ2-1, with D perhaps matching TRBD1 (5 bases). V was pared by 5 bases and J by 0 bases, with 8 bases between. This CDR3 contains 14 residues. From germline, CDR1 is MNHNS and CDR2 SASEGT. The CDR3 protein is CASSQGISYNEQFF. CDR3 sequence (DNA): TGTGCCAGCAGTCAGGGAATCTCCTACAATGAGCAGTTCTTC.

As DNA, the CDR3 is TGTGCCAGCAGCTTGGCCCCTCTCGCGAACACCGGGGAGCTGTTTTTT. Translation gives CASSLAPLANTGELFF. The genes are TRBV5-6 and TRBJ2-2; no clear D. Germline V gene lookup returns CDR1 SGHDT and CDR2 YYEEEE. The CDR3 covers 16 residues. V shed 0 bases and J shed 0 bases, with 9 bases lying between them.

This clonotype was seen ten or more times. The chain combines TRBV28 with TRBJ1-1, with TRBD1 matching 7 bases. CDR1 is MDHEN, CDR2 SYDVKM, per germline. The CDR3 has 13 amino acids. The V and J ends lost 5 bases and 10 bases, in that order; junction bases with no gene match: 10. CDR3 DNA sequence: TGTGCCAGCAGTCTTTCCCGGTCAGGGGGAGCTTTCTTT. This codes for CASSLSRSGGAFF.

V usage is TRBV5-1 and J usage is TRBJ2-2; a possible D gene is TRBD1 (6 bases). Trimming shortened V by 6 bases and J by 2 bases, and 17 bases separated the two germline ends. The CDR3 is made up of 16 amino acids. CDR1 SGHRS and CDR2 YFSETQ come from the germline V gene. The CDR3 region has the DNA TGCGCCAGCACCCAACAGGGCCCGGGTAACACCGGGGAGCTGTTTTTT. Translated: CASTQQGPGNTGELFF.

In this sample, this clonotype turned up many times. V gene TRBV10-3 combines with J gene TRBJ1-5, with D unresolved. The CDR3 is made up of 12 amino acids. The V and J ends lost 2 bases and 8 bases respectively, with 7 bases between them. CDR1 ENHRY and CDR2 SYGVKD come from the germline V gene. This chain's CDR3 is CAISEPREPQHF. CDR3 DNA: TGTGCCATCAGTGAGCCCCGGGAGCCCCAGCATTTT.

This clonotype was seen a few times. The rearrangement links TRBV12-3 or TRBV12-4 to TRBJ2-1; 12 bases are a match to TRBD2. J lost 3 bases, V lost 6 bases, and 6 bases had no gene match. The CDR3 extends over 16 amino acids. This chain's CDR3 is CASRSSGRALYNEQFF. DNA for the CDR3: TGTGCCAGCAGGTCTAGCGGGAGGGCTCTCTACAATGAGCAGTTCTTC.

This clonotype was recorded many times. V usage is TRBV7-6 and J usage is TRBJ2-1, with 12 bases identical to TRBD2. The trim removed 3 bases at V and 7 bases at J, leaving 13 bases unmatched. The CDR3 sequence is 18 residues long. CDR1 is SGHVS, CDR2 FNYEAQ, per germline. DNA for the CDR3: TGTGCCAGCAGCTTCCAAAAACCTGCTAGCGGGAGGGTTAATGAGCAGTTCTTC. Its translation: CASSFQKPASGRVNEQFF.

The CDR3 protein is CASSLVSGDEQYF. CDR3 coding DNA: TGTGCCAGCAGCTTAGTCTCGGGGGACGAGCAGTACTTC. This chain connects TRBV7-9 to TRBJ2-7, with a weak D call TRBD2 (6 bases). The germline CDR1 and CDR2 sequences are SEHNR and FQNEAQ (reference sequence). V shed 1 base and J shed 5 bases, with 9 bases lying between them. CDR3 length: 13 residues.

In its sample, this clonotype was seen many times. The V gene is TRBV30, the J gene TRBJ2-1, with D possibly matching TRBD2 (5 bases). Deletions cut 1 base from V and 4 bases from J, with 5 bases between. Germline lookup yields CDR1 GTSNPN and CDR2 SVGIG (reference sequence). The CDR3 is 12 amino acids. CDR3: CAWSAGYNEQFF. As DNA, the CDR3 is TGTGCCTGGAGTGCGGGGTACAATGAGCAGTTCTTC.

Note on this clonotype: A much larger clone differs by one base, so this may be a read error. This sequence joins TRBV7-6 and TRBJ1-1, with TRBD1 identical over 8 bases. The CDR3 contains 14 residues. Trimming took 7 bases from V and 1 from J; bases not matched to a gene: 5. Germline loops: CDR1 SGHVS, CDR2 FNYEAQ. The CDR3 here is CASNYGQGNTEAFF. The DNA of the CDR3 is TGTGCCAGCAACTACGGACAGGGGAACACTGAAGCTTTCTTT.

This clonotype was recorded many times. This rearrangement joins TRBV20-1 to TRBJ2-7; possibly TRBD2 for D (5 bases). Germline V gene sequence: CDR1 DFQATT, CDR2 SNEGSKA (reference sequence). This CDR3 contains 14 residues. V lost 5 bases and J lost 3, with 17 bases in between. The CDR3 nucleotides are TGCAGTGCTTCCGCTCCAAACGGGGTCTACGAGCAGTACTTC. Translated: CSASAPNGVYEQYF.

This clonotype was seen repeatedly, ten times or more. The chain uses TRBV20-1 and TRBJ2-7; no clear D gene. From germline, CDR1 is DFQATT and CDR2 SNEGSKA (reference sequence). The CDR3 covers 13 residues. V was clipped by 6 bases and J by 5 bases, with 17 bases between them. Written as DNA, the CDR3 is TGCAGTGCCCCCCCCATAGGAGACCACGAGCAGTACTTC. Translation: CSAPPIGDHEQYF.

The J gene is TRBJ2-7, the V gene TRBV20-1; 8 nucleotides align to TRBD2. CDR1 is DFQATT and CDR2 is SNEGSKA in the germline V gene (reference sequence). CDR3 size: 15 residues. V trimming: 3 bases; J trimming: 3 bases; junction bases outside the gene matches: 10. CDR3 nucleotides: TGCAGTGCTAGGAGCCGGGGAGCGGGAGACTACGAGCAGTACTTC. This codes for CSARSRGAGDYEQYF.

As regards this clonotype: The junction departs from the called germline gene at one end, perhaps through a read error. The rearrangement joins TRBV19 to TRBJ1-2, with TRBD1 as a possible D gene (6 bases). Germline-derived CDR1 and CDR2 are LNHDA and SQIVND (reference sequence). The CDR3 is made up of 15 amino acids. The CDR3 protein is CASSLRVQGNYGYPF. The CDR3 bases are TGTGCCAGTAGCCTTCGGGTTCAGGGGAACTATGGCTACCCCTTC.

The table lists this clonotype with a few counts. V usage is TRBV5-1 and J usage is TRBJ2-7; D is possibly TRBD1 (6 bases). CDR1 and CDR2 (germline): SGHRS, YFSETQ. The CDR3 runs to 14 residues. V gave up 3 bases and J gave up 1 base, with 11 bases separating them. CDR3 nucleotide sequence: TGCGCCAGCAGCTGGGGGCGGCAGTCCTACGAGCAGTACTTC. It yields the protein CASSWGRQSYEQYF.

This sequence joins TRBV28 and TRBJ2-1; D uncertain. V was trimmed by 6 bases and J by 12 bases, leaving 12 bases between them. Per the germline V gene, CDR1 is MDHEN and CDR2 is SYDVKM. The CDR3 is 11 amino acids. The CDR3 DNA reads as TGTGCCAGCAGCCGGACCCCCTGGCAGTTCTTC. Protein sequence: CASSRTPWQFF.